This TCR beta chain was profiled in a study of cytomegalovirus exposure and HLA in healthy donors. Trimming removed 1 base from V and 3 bases from J, with 8 bases in between. The CDR3 has 14 amino acids. The germline CDR1 and CDR2 sequences are SGHTA and FQGTGA. Measured with immunoSEQ multiplex PCR; TCRdb has only the in-frame clones, and not every one. The sample lists roughly 80,000 clones; around 94% were seen once. The receptor's source is a woman younger than 30 in good health and CMV-seropositive. V and J are TRBV7-3 and TRBJ2-3, with unresolved D. Sequencing input: PBMCs. The CDR3: CASSLNHATDTQYF. The CDR3 coding sequence is TGTGCCAGCAGCTTAAACCATGCGACAGATACGCAGTATTTT.